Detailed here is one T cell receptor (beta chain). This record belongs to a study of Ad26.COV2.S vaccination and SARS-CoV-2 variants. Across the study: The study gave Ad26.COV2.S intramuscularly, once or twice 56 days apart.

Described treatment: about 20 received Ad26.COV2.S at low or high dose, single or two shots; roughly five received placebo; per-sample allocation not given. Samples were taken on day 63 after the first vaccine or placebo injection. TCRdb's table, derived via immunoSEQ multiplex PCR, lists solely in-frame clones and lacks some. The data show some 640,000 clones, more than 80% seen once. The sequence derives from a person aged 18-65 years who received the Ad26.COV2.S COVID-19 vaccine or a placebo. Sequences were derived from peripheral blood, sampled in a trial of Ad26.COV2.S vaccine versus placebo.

The CDR3 protein is CASSKLGGNRVEYF. CDR3 nucleotides: TGTGCCAGCAGCAAACTAGGAGGGAATAGAGTCGAGTACTTC. This chain joins TRBV27 and TRBJ2-7, with D perhaps TRBD2 (6 bases). The CDR3 runs to 14 residues. Germline values: CDR1 MNHEY, CDR2 SMNVEV (reference sequence). Trimming removed 6 bases at V and 11 bases at J, with 23 bases between.